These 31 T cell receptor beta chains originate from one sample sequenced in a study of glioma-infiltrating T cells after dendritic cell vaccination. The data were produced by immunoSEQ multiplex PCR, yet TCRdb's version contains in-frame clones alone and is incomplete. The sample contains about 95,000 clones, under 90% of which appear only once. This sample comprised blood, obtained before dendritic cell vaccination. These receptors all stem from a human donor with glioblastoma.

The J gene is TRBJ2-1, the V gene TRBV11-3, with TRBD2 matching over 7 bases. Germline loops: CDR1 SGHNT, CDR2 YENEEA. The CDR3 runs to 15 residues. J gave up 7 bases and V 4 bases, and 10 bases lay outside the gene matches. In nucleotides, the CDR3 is TGTGCCAGCAGCTCCCCCGGGGGAGGGAAGAATGAGCAGTTCTTC. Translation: CASSSPGGGKNEQFF.

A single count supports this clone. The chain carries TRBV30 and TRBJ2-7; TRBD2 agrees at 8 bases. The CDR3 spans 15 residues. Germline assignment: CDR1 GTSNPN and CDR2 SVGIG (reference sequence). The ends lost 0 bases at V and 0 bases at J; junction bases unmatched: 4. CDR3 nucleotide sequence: TGTGCCTGGAGTGTAAGCGGGAGCCGCTCCTACGAGCAGTACTTC. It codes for CAWSVSGSRSYEQYF.

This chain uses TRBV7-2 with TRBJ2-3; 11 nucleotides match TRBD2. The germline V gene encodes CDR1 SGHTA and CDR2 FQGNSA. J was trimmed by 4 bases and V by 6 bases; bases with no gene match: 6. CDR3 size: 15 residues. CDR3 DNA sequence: TGTGCCAGCAGTCTCCTAGCGGGGGGAGCAGATACGCAGTATTTT. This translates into CASSLLAGGADTQYF.

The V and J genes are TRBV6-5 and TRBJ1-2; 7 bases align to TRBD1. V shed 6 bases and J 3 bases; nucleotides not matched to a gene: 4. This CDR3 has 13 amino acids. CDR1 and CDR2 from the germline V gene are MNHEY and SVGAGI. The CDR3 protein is CASRLTGDYGYTF. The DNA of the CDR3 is TGTGCCAGCAGACTCACAGGGGACTATGGCTACACCTTC.

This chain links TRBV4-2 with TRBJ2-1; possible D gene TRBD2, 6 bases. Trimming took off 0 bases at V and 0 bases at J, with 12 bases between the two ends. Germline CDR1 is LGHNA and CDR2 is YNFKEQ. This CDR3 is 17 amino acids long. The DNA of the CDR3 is TGTGCCAGCAGCCAAGAAGCGGGCTCCGTCTCCTACAATGAGCAGTTCTTC. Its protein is CASSQEAGSVSYNEQFF.

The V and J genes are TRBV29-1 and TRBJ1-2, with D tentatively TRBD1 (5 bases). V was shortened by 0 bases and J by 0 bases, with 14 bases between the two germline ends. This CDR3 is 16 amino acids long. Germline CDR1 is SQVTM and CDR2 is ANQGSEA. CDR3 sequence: CSVEEKGAMTNYGYTF. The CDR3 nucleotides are TGCAGCGTTGAAGAGAAAGGGGCGATGACTAACTATGGCTACACCTTC.

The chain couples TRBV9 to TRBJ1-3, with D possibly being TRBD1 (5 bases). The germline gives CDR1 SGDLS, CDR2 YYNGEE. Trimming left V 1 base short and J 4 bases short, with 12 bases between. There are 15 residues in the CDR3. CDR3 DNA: TGTGCCAGCAGCGTAAATCAGGGCTCCGGAAACACCATATATTTT. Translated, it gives CASSVNQGSGNTIYF.

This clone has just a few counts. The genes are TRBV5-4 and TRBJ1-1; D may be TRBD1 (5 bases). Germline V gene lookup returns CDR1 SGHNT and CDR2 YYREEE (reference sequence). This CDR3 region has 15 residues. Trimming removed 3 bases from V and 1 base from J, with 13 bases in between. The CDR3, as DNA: TGTGCCAGCAGCTGGGGCGGAATTGGGAACACTGAAGCTTTCTTT. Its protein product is CASSWGGIGNTEAFF.

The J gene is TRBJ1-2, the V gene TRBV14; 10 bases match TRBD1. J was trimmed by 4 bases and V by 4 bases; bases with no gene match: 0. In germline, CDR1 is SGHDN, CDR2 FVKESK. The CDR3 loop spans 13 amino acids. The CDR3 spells CASSRDRGYGYTF. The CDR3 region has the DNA TGTGCCAGCAGCCGGGACAGGGGCTATGGCTACACCTTC.

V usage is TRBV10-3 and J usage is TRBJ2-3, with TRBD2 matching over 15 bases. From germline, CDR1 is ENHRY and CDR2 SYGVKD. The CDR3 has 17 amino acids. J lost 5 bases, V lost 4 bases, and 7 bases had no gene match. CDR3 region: CAISVGLAGGPGDTQYF. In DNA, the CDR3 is TGTGCCATCAGTGTGGGACTAGCGGGAGGCCCGGGAGATACGCAGTATTTT.

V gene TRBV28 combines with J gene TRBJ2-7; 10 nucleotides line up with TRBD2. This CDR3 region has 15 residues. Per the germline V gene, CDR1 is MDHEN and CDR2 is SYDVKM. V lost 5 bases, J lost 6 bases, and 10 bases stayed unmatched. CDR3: CASSPLAGGGVEQYF. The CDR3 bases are TGTGCCAGCAGTCCTTTAGCGGGAGGAGGGGTCGAGCAGTACTTC.

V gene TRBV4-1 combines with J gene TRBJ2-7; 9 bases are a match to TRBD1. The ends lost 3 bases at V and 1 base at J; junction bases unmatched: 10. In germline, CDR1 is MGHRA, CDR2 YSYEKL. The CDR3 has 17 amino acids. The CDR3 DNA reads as TGCGCCAGCAGCCACACCCGATCCGGGACAGGGTCCTACGAGCAGTACTTC. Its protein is CASSHTRSGTGSYEQYF.

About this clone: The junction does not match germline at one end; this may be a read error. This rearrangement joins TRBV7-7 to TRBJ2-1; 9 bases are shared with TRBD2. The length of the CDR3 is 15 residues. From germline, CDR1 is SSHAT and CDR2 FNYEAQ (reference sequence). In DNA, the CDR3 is TGTGCTAGCAGCTTAGGGCGGGAGGGTAGTAATGAGCAGTTCTTC. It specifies CASSLGREGSNEQFF.

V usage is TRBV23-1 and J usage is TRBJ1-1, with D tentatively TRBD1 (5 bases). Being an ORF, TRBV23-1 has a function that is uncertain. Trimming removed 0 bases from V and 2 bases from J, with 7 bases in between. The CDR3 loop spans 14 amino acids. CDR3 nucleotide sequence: TGCGCCAGCAGTCAATCTAGGGGCAACACTGAAGCTTTCTTT. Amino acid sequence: CASSQSRGNTEAFF.

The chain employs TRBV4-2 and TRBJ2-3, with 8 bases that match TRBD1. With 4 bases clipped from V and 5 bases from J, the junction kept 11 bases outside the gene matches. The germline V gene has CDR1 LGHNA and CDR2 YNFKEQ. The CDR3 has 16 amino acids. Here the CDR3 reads CASSPFGRGQQDTQYF. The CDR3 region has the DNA TGTGCCAGCAGCCCATTCGGCAGGGGGCAACAAGATACGCAGTATTTT.

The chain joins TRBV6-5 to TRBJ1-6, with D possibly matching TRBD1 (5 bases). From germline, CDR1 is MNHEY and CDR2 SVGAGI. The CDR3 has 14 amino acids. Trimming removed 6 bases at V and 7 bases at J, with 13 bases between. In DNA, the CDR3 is TGTGCCAGCAGCCGGGGGAACAGGAATTCACCCCTCCACTTT. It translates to CASSRGNRNSPLHF.

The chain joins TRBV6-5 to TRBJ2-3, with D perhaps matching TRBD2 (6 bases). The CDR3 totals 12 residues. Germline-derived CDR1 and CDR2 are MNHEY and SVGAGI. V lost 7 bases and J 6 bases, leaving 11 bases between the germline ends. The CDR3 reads CASTRAGDTQYF. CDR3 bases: TGTGCCAGCACTAGGGCGGGGGATACGCAGTATTTT.

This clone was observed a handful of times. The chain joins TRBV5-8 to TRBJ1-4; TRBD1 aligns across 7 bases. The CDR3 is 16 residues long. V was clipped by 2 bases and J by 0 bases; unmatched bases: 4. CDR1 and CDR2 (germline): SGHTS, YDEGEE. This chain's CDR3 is CASSFDRVATNEKLFF. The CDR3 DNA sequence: TGTGCCAGCAGCTTCGACAGGGTTGCAACTAATGAAAAACTGTTTTTT.

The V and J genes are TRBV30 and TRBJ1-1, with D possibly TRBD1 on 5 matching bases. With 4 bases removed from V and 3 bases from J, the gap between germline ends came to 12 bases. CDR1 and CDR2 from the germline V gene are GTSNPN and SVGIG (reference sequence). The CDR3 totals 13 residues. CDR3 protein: CAWKGVGDTEAFF. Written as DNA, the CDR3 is TGTGCCTGGAAAGGGGTAGGGGACACTGAAGCTTTCTTT.

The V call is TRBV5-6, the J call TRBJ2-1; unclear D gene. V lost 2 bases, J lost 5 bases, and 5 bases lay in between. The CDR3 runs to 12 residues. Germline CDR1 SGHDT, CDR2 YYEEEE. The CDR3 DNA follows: TGTGCCAGCAGCTTCCTCGACAATGAGCAGTTCTTC. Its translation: CASSFLDNEQFF. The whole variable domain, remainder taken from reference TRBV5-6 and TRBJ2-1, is DAGVTQSPTHLIKTRGQQVTLRCSPKSGHDTVSWYQQALGQGPQFIFQYYEEEERQRGNFPDRFSGHQFPNYSSELNVNALLLGDSALYLCASSFLDNEQFFGPGTRLTVL.

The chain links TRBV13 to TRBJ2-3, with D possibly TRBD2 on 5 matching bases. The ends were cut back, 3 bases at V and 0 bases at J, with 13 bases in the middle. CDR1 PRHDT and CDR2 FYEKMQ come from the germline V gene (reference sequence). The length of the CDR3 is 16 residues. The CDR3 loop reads CASSFSSMRSTDTQYF. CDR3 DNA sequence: TGTGCCAGCAGCTTCTCTAGCATGAGGAGCACAGATACGCAGTATTTT.

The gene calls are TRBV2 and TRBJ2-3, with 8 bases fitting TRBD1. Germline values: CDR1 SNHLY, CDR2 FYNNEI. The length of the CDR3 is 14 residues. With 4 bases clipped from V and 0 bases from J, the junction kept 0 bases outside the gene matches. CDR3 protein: CASSGTGSTDTQYF. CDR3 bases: TGTGCCAGCAGTGGGACAGGGAGCACAGATACGCAGTATTTT.

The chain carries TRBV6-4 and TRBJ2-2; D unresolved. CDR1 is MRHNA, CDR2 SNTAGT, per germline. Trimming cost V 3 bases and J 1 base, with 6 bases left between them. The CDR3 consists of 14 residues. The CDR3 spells CASSDGLNTGELFF. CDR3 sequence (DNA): TGTGCCAGCAGTGATGGCTTGAACACCGGGGAGCTGTTTTTT.

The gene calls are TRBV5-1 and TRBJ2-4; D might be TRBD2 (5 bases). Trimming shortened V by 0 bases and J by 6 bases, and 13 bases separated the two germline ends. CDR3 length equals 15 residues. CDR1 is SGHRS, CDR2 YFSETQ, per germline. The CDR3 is CASSLDPGSTNIQYF. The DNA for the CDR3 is TGCGCCAGCAGCTTGGACCCGGGGTCGACAAACATTCAGTACTTC.

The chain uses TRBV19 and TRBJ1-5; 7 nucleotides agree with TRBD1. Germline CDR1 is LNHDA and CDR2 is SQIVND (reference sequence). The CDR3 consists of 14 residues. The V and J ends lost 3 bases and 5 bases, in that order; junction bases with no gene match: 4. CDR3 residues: CASSIGQVYQPQHF. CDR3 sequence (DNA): TGTGCCAGTAGTATCGGACAGGTTTATCAGCCCCAGCATTTT. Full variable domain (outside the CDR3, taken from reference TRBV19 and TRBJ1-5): DGGITQSPKYLFRKEGQNVTLSCEQNLNHDAMYWYRQDPGQGLRLIYYSQIVNDFQKGDIAEGYSVSREKKESFPLTVTSAQKNPTAFYLCASSIGQVYQPQHFGDGTRLSIL.

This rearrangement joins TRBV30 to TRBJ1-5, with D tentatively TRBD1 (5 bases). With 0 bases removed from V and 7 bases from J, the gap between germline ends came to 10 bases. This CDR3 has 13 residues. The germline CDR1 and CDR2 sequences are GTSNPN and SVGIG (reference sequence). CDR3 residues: CAWSVRGGQPQHF. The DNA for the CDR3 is TGTGCCTGGAGTGTGAGGGGAGGACAGCCCCAGCATTTT. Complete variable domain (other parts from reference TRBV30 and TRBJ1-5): SQTIHQWPATLVQPVGSPLSLECTVEGTSNPNLYWYRQAAGRGLQLLFYSVGIGQISSEVPQNLSASRPQDRQFILSSKKLLLSDSGFYLCAWSVRGGQPQHFGDGTRLSIL.

The CDR3 reads CADGSGHSYEQYF. DNA of the CDR3: TGTGCCGACGGTAGCGGGCACTCCTACGAGCAGTACTTC. The chain couples TRBV7-9 to TRBJ2-7, with 7 bases identical to TRBD2. Germline V gene sequence: CDR1 SEHNR, CDR2 FQNEAQ (reference sequence). Trimming cost V 11 bases and J 0 bases; bases outside gene matches: 7. This CDR3 comprises 13 residues. Full variable domain (rest looked up from reference TRBV7-9 and TRBJ2-7): DTGVSQNPRHKITKRGQNVTFRCDPISEHNRLYWYRQTLGQGPEFLTYFQNEAQLEKSRLLSDRFSAERPKGSFSTLEIQRTEQGDSAMYLCADGSGHSYEQYFGPGTRLTVT.

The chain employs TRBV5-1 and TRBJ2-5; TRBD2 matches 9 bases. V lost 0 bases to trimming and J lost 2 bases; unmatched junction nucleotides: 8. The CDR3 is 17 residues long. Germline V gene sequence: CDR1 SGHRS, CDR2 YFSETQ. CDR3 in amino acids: CASSLAVGGGGQETQYF. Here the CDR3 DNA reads TGCGCCAGCAGCTTGGCCGTCGGCGGGGGGGGTCAAGAGACCCAGTACTTC.

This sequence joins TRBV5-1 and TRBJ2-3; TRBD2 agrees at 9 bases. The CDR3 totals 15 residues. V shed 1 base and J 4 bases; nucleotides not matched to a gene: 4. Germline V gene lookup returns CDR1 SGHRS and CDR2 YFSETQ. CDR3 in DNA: TGCGCCAGCAGCTTGTTAGCGGGAGCGTCAGATACGCAGTATTTT. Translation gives CASSLLAGASDTQYF.

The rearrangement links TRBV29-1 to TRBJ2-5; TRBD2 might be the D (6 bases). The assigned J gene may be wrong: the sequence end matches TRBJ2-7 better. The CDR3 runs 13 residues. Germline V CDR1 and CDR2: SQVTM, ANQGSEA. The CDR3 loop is CSVRDLHSYEQYF. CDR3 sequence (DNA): TGCAGCGTTCGGGACTTACACTCCTACGAGCAGTACTTC.

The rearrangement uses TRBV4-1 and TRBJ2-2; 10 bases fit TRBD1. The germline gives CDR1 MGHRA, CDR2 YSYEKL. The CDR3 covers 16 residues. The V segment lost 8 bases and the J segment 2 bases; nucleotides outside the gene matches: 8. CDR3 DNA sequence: TGCGCCAGCGCACGACAGGGGGCTCTAAACACCGGGGAGCTGTTTTTT. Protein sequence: CASARQGALNTGELFF.